This T cell receptor beta chain was identified during a study of T cell responses to AZD1222 COVID-19 vaccine. General observations from the study: The reported proportion of spike-specific TCRs targeting unmutated variant regions was nearly half.

The length of the CDR3 is 12 residues. J gave up 7 bases and V 3 bases, and 5 bases lay outside the gene matches. Per germline, CDR1 SQVTM and CDR2 ANQGSEA. Repertoires were generated with immunoSEQ multiplex PCR, while TCRdb's copy carries only in-frame clones and drops some. This table has fewer than 150,000 clones, roughly 88% appearing once. Whether given at about 4 or about 12 weeks, second doses were pooled. As for this clone: Its specificity is unknown.

The chain carries TRBV29-1 and TRBJ1-2, with TRBD1 matching over 7 bases. The input for sequencing was peripheral blood, taken 28 days after the second AZD1222 dose. The source of this sequence is an adult who received the AZD1222 COVID-19 vaccine. This chain's CDR3 is CSVEDRPGGYTF. The DNA of the CDR3 is TGCAGCGTTGAGGACAGGCCGGGTGGCTACACCTTC.